The TCR beta chain under discussion was sequenced for a study of OX40 agonist ivuxolimab in advanced cancers. Study background: Patients were given ivuxolimab, an antibody that agonizes OX40 (CD134). It was permissible to have had prior anti-PD-1, anti-PD-L1 or anti-CTLA-4 therapy, and approximately 41% had some. Patients were 82.7% male with ages roughly 20 to 90, mean about 65.

This table comes from immunoSEQ multiplex PCR, and its TCRdb copy is limited to in-frame clones, with some not included. The sample lists about 86,000 clones, around 88% occurring once. Trimming removed 4 bases from V and 6 bases from J, with 17 bases in between. CDR1 and CDR2 from the germline V gene are MGHRA and YSYEKL. The CDR3 covers 15 residues. This material consisted of CD4+ or CD8+ T cells sorted from blood, taken in a trial of the OX40 agonist ivuxolimab. The chain links TRBV4-1 to TRBJ2-3; D might be TRBD2 (6 bases). The clonotype comes from an adult with an advanced solid tumor such as melanoma, head and neck, liver or kidney cancer. CDR3 nucleotides: TGCGCCAGCAGCCGGGACTTTCCCTTCGGGGATACGCAGTATTTT. Residues: CASSRDFPFGDTQYF.